The clone carrying this T cell receptor beta chain appeared once. This entry comes from a study of T cell responses to AZD1222 COVID-19 vaccine. The table came from immunoSEQ multiplex PCR; TCRdb's copy has only in-frame clones and leaves some out. Of around 96,000 clones in the sample, around 83% were seen once. J lost 6 bases, V lost 5 bases, and 9 bases had no gene match. Germline V lookup: CDR1 SEHNR, CDR2 FQNEAQ (reference sequence). This CDR3 comprises 15 residues. The genes are TRBV7-9 and TRBJ2-1; 8 bases fit TRBD2. Sample: peripheral blood, taken 28 days after the second AZD1222 dose. This sequence originates from an adult who received the AZD1222 COVID-19 vaccine. CDR3 region: CASSPRGGLVNEQFF. The DNA for the CDR3 is TGTGCCAGCAGCCCGAGGGGGGGACTAGTCAATGAGCAGTTCTTC. The full variable domain, completed using reference TRBV7-9 and TRBJ2-1, is DTGVSQNPRHKITKRGQNVTFRCDPISEHNRLYWYRQTLGQGPEFLTYFQNEAQLEKSRLLSDRFSAERPKGSFSTLEIQRTEQGDSAMYLCASSPRGGLVNEQFFGPGTRLTVL.